These 11 T cell receptor beta chains were sequenced from one sample in a study of Graves' ophthalmopathy and Graves' hyperthyroidism (dated by TCRdb to 2017 to 2018). TCRdb names Illumina HiSeq 2000 as the instrument used. TCR beta CDR3 regions were amplified from RNA transcripts for repertoire sequencing. HTBI primers and the Qiagen OneStep RT-PCR kit were used in a first-round RT-PCR, which was followed by a second-round multiplex PCR, size selection and purification. Starting from the raw public reads, TCRdb applied fastp trimming at Q25, assembled clones with MiXCR and retained in-frame beta chains. Entries that share a CDR3 protein sequence are merged under the most common genes and DNA. This sample is represented by 450,000 or so distinct CDR3 sequences; 14% of them were singletons. 8% to 10% of the sample is in the top ten clones. Sequenced input: blood. The receptors shown here come from a woman aged 25 to 39 with Graves' ophthalmopathy. Donor details come from another sample of the same person, matched by shared clones.

This clonotype was seen many times. The genes are TRBV7-8 and TRBJ1-2, with D unresolved. Germline assignment: CDR1 SGHVS and CDR2 FQNEAQ. V was trimmed by 5 bases and J by 0 bases, leaving 7 bases between them. The CDR3 loop spans 13 amino acids. For the CDR3, the DNA is TGTGCCAGCAGCGGGGATACTAACTATGGCTACACCTTC. The encoded protein is CASSGDTNYGYTF.

This clonotype was recorded at least ten times. This chain connects TRBV6-1 to TRBJ2-7; TRBD1 aligns across 9 bases. Trimming removed 4 bases from V and 2 bases from J; junction bases left unmatched: 3. The CDR3 covers 14 residues. The V gene's germline CDR1 is MNHNS and CDR2 SASEGT. The CDR3 sequence is CASSAGTGPYEQYF. The CDR3 DNA reads as TGTGCCAGCAGTGCCGGGACAGGGCCCTACGAGCAGTACTTC.

The table lists this clonotype with many counts. The rearrangement links TRBV6-1 to TRBJ2-5; unclear D gene. Between the trimmed V and J ends, which lost 6 bases and 6 bases, there was a span of 8 bases. This CDR3 has 11 amino acids. Per germline, CDR1 MNHNS and CDR2 SASEGT. In nucleotides, the CDR3 is TGTGCCAGCAGCGCTGCGCAGACCCAGTACTTC. The encoded protein is CASSAAQTQYF.

In this sample, this clonotype turned up many times. V and J are TRBV6-1 and TRBJ2-4; the D call may be TRBD1 or TRBD2 (5 bases each). V shed 2 bases and J shed 6 bases, with 11 bases lying between them. This CDR3 region has 14 residues. Looked up from germline, CDR1 is MNHNS and CDR2 is SASEGT. CDR3: CASSERGVGNIQYF. DNA for the CDR3: TGTGCCAGCAGTGAACGAGGGGTTGGAAACATTCAGTACTTC.

This clonotype was observed at least ten times. The chain is built from TRBV6-2 or TRBV6-3 and TRBJ2-5, with D maybe TRBD2 (7 bases). Germline V gene lookup returns CDR1 MNHEY and CDR2 SVGEGT. V lost 0 bases to trimming and J lost 5 bases, with 10 bases between them. This CDR3 spans 14 amino acids. CDR3 in amino acids: CASSYSRGLETQYF. DNA for the CDR3: TGTGCCAGCAGTTACTCGCGGGGGCTCGAGACCCAGTACTTC.

This clonotype was found a few times. The V gene is TRBV4-1, the J gene TRBJ1-2; no clear D. Germline V gene lookup returns CDR1 MGHRA and CDR2 YSYEKL. The length of the CDR3 is 15 residues. Trimming cost V 0 bases and J 4 bases, with 12 bases left between them. The CDR3 spells CASSQDQVVSYGYTF. CDR3 bases: TGCGCCAGCAGCCAAGATCAAGTCGTTTCCTATGGCTACACCTTC.

As for this clonotype: One end of the junction varies from germline; a read error may be responsible. This chain's CDR3 is CASPGGVWEADAFF. The CDR3 nucleotides are TGTGCCTCCCCCGGGGGGGTATGGGAGGCTGACGCTTTCTTT. This chain connects TRBV6-1 to TRBJ1-1, with D perhaps matching TRBD1 (5 bases). Looked up from germline, CDR1 is MNHNS and CDR2 is SASEGT. The CDR3 loop spans 14 amino acids.

This clonotype was recorded a few times. The CDR3 is CASSQDLASPAGTQHF. In DNA form, the CDR3 reads TGCGCCAGCAGCCAAGATTTGGCCTCACCCGCCGGGACCCAGCATTTT. V and J are TRBV4-1 and TRBJ1-5; D is uncertain. There are 16 residues in the CDR3. In germline, CDR1 is MGHRA, CDR2 YSYEKL. Trimming took off 0 bases at V and 11 bases at J, with 20 bases between the two ends.

A note on this clonotype: This CDR3 fails to terminate in the conserved phenylalanine or tryptophan, so it likely reflects a read error. The DNA is omitted, as the CDR3 cannot be located on it reliably, and the CDR3 follows TCRdb's listing. The J gene is TRBJ1-1, the V gene TRBV7-8; TRBD1, the table's D call, was not compared with the DNA. The CDR3 numbers 14 amino acids, ends counted. Germline V gene sequence: CDR1 SGHVS, CDR2 FQNEAQ. The CDR3 here is CASSPRTGGTEACV.

This clonotype was recorded once. A read error is possible here, since a much larger clone lies one base away. The chain joins TRBV2 to TRBJ1-5; D is unclear. The CDR3 loop spans 13 amino acids. The germline V gene encodes CDR1 SNHLY and CDR2 FYNNEI. The chain's CDR3 is CSSSERWGQPQHF. The DNA for the CDR3 is TGTTCCAGCAGTGAAAGGTGGGGACAGCCCCAGCATTTT. The entire variable domain, with the rest obtained from reference TRBV2 and TRBJ1-5, is as follows: EPEVTQTPSHQVTQMGQEVILRCVPISNHLYFYWYRQILGQKVEFLVSFYNNEISEKSEIFDDQFSVERPDGSNFTLKIRSTKLEDSAMYFCSSSERWGQPQHFGDGTRLSIL.

V gene TRBV11-1 combines with J gene TRBJ2-7; the match to TRBD1 covers 8 bases. Per the germline V gene, CDR1 is SGHAT and CDR2 is FQDESV (reference sequence). This CDR3 spans 17 amino acids. Trimming removed 5 bases from V and 0 bases from J; junction bases left unmatched: 12. Written as DNA, the CDR3 is TGTGCCAGCAGCCGATCCCGGGACAGGAGGGCCTCCTACGAGCAGTACTTC. Translation gives CASSRSRDRRASYEQYF.